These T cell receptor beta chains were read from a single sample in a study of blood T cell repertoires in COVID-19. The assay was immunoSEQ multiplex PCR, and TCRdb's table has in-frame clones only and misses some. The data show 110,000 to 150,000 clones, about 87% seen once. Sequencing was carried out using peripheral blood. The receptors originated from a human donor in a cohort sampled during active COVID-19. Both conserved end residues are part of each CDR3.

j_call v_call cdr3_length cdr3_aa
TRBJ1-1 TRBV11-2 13 CASNGAGQQKAFF
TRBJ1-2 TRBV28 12 CASSLALGGYTF
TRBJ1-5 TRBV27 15 CASRASGVGNQPQHF
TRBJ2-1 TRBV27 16 CASSFRSVLSYNEQFF
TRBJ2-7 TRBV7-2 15 CASSLMGGSPKEQYF
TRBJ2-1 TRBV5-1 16 CASSSGTGGPYNEQFF
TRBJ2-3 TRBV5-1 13 CASSGSITDTQYF
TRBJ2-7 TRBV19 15 CASSYRQSSSYEQYF
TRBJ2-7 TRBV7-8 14 CASSAGQGGYEQYF
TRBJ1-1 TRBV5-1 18 CASSLKSSLGAEYTEAFF
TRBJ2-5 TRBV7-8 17 CASSERDLGLAGETQYF
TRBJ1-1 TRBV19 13 CASRWDRNTEAFF
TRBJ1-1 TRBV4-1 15 CASSQSGHLNTEAFF
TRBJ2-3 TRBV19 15 CASSIGGQRSDTQYF
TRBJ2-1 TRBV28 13 CASTQGREAEQFF
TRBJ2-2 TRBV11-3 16 CASSLGAPLNTGELFF
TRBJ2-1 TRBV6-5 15 CASSQAGGTYNEQFF
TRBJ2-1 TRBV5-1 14 CASSFASGDNEQFF
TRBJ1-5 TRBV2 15 CASSSQGAGHQPQHF
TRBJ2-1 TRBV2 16 CASGGGSYSSYNEQFF
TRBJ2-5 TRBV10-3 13 CAISGTVQETQYF
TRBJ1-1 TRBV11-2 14 CASRGDSVNTEAFF
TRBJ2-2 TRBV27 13 CASSERGYGELFF
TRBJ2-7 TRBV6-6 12 CASRQFSYEQYF
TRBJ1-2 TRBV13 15 CASSWTGTGFDGYTF
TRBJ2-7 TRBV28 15 CASSPTGRGGYEQYF
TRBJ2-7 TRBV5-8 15 CASSFERRASYEQYF
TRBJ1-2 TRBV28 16 CASSLWALERGYGYTF
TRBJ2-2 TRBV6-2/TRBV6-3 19 CASSYPLLQRGGRTGELFF
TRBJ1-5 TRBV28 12 CASSFVNQPQHF
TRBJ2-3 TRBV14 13 CASSPAGVGTQYF
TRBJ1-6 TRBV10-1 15 CASSEGTGGDSPLHF
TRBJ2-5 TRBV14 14 CASSQELAGGTQYF
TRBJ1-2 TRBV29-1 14 CSVEGDAGSYGYTF
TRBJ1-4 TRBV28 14 CASSLSGEGEKLFF
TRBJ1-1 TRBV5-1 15 CASRPSDRRGTEAFF
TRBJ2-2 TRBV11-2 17 CASSLDRTYSGTGELFF
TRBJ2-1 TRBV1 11 CTSSQVPWQFF